Detailed here is one T cell receptor beta chain. These data come from a study of blood T cell repertoires in COVID-19. Across the whole study: There were acute and convalescent COVID-19 samples, and they came from the United States, Italy and Spain. Sample material is recorded as cDNA or gDNA derived from T cells, B-cell-depleted T cells, or PBMCs.

The CDR3 runs 16 residues. Germline CDR1 and CDR2: SGHDT and YYEEEE. The trim removed 1 base at V and 4 bases at J, leaving 6 bases unmatched. In the authors' methods: Estimated nucleated cell counts came from reference gene primer amplification. The repertoire was sequenced with immunoSEQ multiplex PCR; TCRdb's copy has only in-frame clones and lacks some. The DNA was the basis for D and trimming; V, J and clone size are from that table. The sample has 95,000 to 130,000 clones, 90% seen once. Input material: peripheral blood. This chain uses TRBV5-6 with TRBJ1-1, with 11 positions matching TRBD1. This clonotype originated in a human donor with active COVID-19. The donor label of this sample is uncertain. The CDR3 here is CASSLFLGQGGTEAFF. The CDR3 DNA reads TGTGCCAGCAGCTTGTTCCTGGGACAGGGGGGCACTGAAGCTTTCTTT.